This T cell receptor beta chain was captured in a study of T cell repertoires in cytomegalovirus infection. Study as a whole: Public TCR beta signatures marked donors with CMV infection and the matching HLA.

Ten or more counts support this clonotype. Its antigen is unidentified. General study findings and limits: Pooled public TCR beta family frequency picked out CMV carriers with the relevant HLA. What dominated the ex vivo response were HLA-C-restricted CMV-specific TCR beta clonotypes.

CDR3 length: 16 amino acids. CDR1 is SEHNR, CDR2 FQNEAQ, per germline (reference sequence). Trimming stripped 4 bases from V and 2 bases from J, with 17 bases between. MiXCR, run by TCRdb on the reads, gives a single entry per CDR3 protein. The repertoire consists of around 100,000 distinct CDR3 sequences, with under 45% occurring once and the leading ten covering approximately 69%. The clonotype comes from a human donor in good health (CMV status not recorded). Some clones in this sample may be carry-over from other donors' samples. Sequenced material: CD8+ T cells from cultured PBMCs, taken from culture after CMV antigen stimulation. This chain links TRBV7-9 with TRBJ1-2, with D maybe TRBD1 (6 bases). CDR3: CASSSGVSEPNYGYTF. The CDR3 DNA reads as TGTGCCAGCAGCTCAGGGGTCAGTGAACCGAACTATGGCTACACCTTC.